A single sample gave rise to the 17 T cell receptor beta chains below, sequenced in a study of CD8+ T cells in alopecia areata. As the sequencing template, cDNA was produced by extracting RNA and reverse transcribing it. Sequenced by immunoSEQ multiplex PCR; TCRdb stores in-frame clones only, minus some. This sample carries roughly 230,000 clones, approximately 45% of them seen once, and the ten largest clones take approximately 2.4%. Treatment: oral pan-JAK inhibitor, 5-10 mg twice daily. The starting material was CD4+ T cells sorted from blood, obtained at approximately week 39, from a patient treated with tofacitinib. The receptors stem from a human donor with alopecia areata.

The chain couples TRBV7-9 to TRBJ2-1; TRBD2 aligns across 9 bases. The V gene's germline CDR1 is SEHNR and CDR2 FQNEAQ (reference sequence). This CDR3 is built from 15 residues. The V segment lost 2 bases and the J segment 5 bases; nucleotides outside the gene matches: 4. The CDR3 DNA follows: TGTGCCAGCAGCTTATTGGGACTAGCCGACAATGAGCAGTTCTTC. Encoded protein: CASSLLGLADNEQFF. The entire variable domain, with the rest obtained from reference TRBV7-9 and TRBJ2-1, is as follows: DTGVSQNPRHKITKRGQNVTFRCDPISEHNRLYWYRQTLGQGPEFLTYFQNEAQLEKSRLLSDRFSAERPKGSFSTLEIQRTEQGDSAMYLCASSLLGLADNEQFFGPGTRLTVL.

The chain combines TRBV5-1 with TRBJ2-7; 10 bases map to TRBD2. From germline, CDR1 is SGHRS and CDR2 YFSETQ. J was trimmed by 4 bases and V by 4 bases; bases with no gene match: 8. CDR3 length equals 15 residues. The CDR3 nucleotides read TGCGCCAGCAGCCCCGGGAGTAGCGGGAGGTACGAGCAGTACTTC. Translating it yields CASSPGSSGRYEQYF.

The V and J genes are TRBV28 and TRBJ1-2; the D is unclear. This CDR3 comprises 12 residues. Germline CDR1 MDHEN, CDR2 SYDVKM. The V and J ends lost 2 bases and 0 bases respectively, with 1 base between them. The DNA of the CDR3 is TGTGCCAGCAGTTTAGCTAACTATGGCTACACCTTC. Translated, it gives CASSLANYGYTF.

CDR3 coding DNA: TGTGCCAGCGGACACAAGCCCACCGGGGAGCTGTTTTTT. It yields the protein CASGHKPTGELFF. The chain has TRBV7-9 and TRBJ2-2; the D gene is possibly TRBD1 (5 bases). The CDR3 length is 13 residues. The V end was cut by 8 bases, the J end by 4 bases, with 11 bases between. Germline CDR1 and CDR2: SEHNR and FQNEAQ (reference sequence).

The rearrangement uses TRBV5-1 and TRBJ2-3; possible D gene TRBD2, 5 bases. V was trimmed by 4 bases and J by 4 bases, leaving 13 bases between them. From germline, CDR1 is SGHRS and CDR2 YFSETQ. The CDR3 is made up of 14 amino acids. CDR3 region: CASSRMNSADTQYF. DNA for the CDR3: TGCGCCAGCAGCCGGATGAATAGCGCAGATACGCAGTATTTT.

A note on this clone: The identical CDR3 is also encoded by other nucleotide sequences in the sample. The chain is built from TRBV5-1 and TRBJ2-7; unclear D gene. V was shortened by 4 bases and J by 5 bases, with 7 bases between the two germline ends. The CDR3 is made up of 11 amino acids. Germline lookup yields CDR1 SGHRS and CDR2 YFSETQ. The CDR3 sequence: CASSLDNEQYF. Written as DNA, the CDR3 is TGCGCCAGCAGCCTAGACAACGAGCAGTACTTC.

The chain couples TRBV23-1 to TRBJ2-1, with D possibly TRBD2 on 6 matching bases. TRBV23-1 is recorded as an ORF, its role being uncertain. The CDR3 has 16 residues. Trimming removed 3 bases at V and 0 bases at J, with 12 bases between. CDR3 DNA: TGCGCCAGCAGTCATAAGATCGGGAGCTCCTACAATGAGCAGTTCTTC. Its protein is CASSHKIGSSYNEQFF.

In this sample, this clone turned up a few times. The chain uses TRBV30 and TRBJ1-1, with a weak D call TRBD1 (5 bases). Germline V CDR1 and CDR2: GTSNPN, SVGIG (reference sequence). CDR3 length: 15 amino acids. V gave up 2 bases and J gave up 4 bases, with 17 bases separating them. This CDR3 is CAWSRVGAGGTEAFF. The DNA of the CDR3 is TGTGCCTGGAGTAGGGTAGGGGCCGGGGGCACTGAAGCTTTCTTT.

V and J are TRBV4-2 and TRBJ1-5, with D perhaps matching TRBD1 (5 bases). There are 15 residues in the CDR3. Germline V gene data show CDR1 as LGHNA and CDR2 as YNFKEQ. V dropped 5 bases and J dropped 1 base, with 12 bases sitting between them. The CDR3 DNA follows: TGTGCCAGCAGCTCCCGGGGGAGAAGCAATCAGCCCCAGCATTTT. This encodes CASSSRGRSNQPQHF.

This rearrangement joins TRBV30 to TRBJ1-2; the match to TRBD1 covers 7 bases. Per the germline V gene, CDR1 is GTSNPN and CDR2 is SVGIG (reference sequence). The CDR3 is made up of 13 amino acids. V lost 7 bases to trimming and J lost 8 bases; unmatched junction nucleotides: 13. CDR3 in DNA: TGTGCCTACCGGCAGGGGGATTTTTTCGGCTACACCTTC. Protein sequence: CAYRQGDFFGYTF.

The genes are TRBV5-8 and TRBJ2-5, with 11 bases aligning to TRBD1. After removal of 5 bases from V and 7 bases from J, the junction contained 10 bases not matched to a gene. Germline CDR1 SGHTS, CDR2 YDEGEE. This CDR3 is built from 15 residues. The CDR3 DNA follows: TGTGCCAGCAGACGAGGACAGGGGGCCACGACGACCCAGTACTTC. This gives the protein CASRRGQGATTTQYF.

V and J are TRBV29-1 and TRBJ2-5, with D uncertain. The V gene lost 1 base and the J gene lost 5 bases, with 5 bases spanning the gap. The CDR3 runs to 11 residues. Germline V gene data show CDR1 as SQVTM and CDR2 as ANQGSEA. In DNA form, the CDR3 reads TGCAGCGTTGAAGGGGCGGAGACCCAGTACTTC. Translated, it gives CSVEGAETQYF.

This clone was detected a few times. The chain's CDR3 is CASSTFAGVHEQYF. The CDR3 DNA sequence: TGTGCCAGTAGTACTTTCGCAGGGGTCCACGAGCAGTACTTC. V gene TRBV19 combines with J gene TRBJ2-7; perhaps TRBD1 as D (6 bases). V lost 4 bases and J 5 bases, leaving 15 bases between the germline ends. The CDR3 covers 14 residues. CDR1 is LNHDA and CDR2 is SQIVND in the germline V gene (reference sequence).

V is TRBV11-2 and J is TRBJ2-7; 8 bases are a match to TRBD1. Germline CDR1 is SGHAT and CDR2 is FQNNGV. The length of the CDR3 is 14 residues. The V and J ends lost 2 bases and 6 bases, in that order; junction bases with no gene match: 6. In DNA, the CDR3 is TGTGCCAGCAGCTTATTTACAGGGGGGCTCGAGCAGTACTTC. The encoded protein is CASSLFTGGLEQYF.

This clone was seen a handful of times. The gene calls are TRBV15 and TRBJ2-7; the D gene is possibly TRBD1 (5 bases). The CDR3 totals 14 residues. Germline CDR1 is LNHNV and CDR2 is YYDKDF (reference sequence). Trimming pared 0 bases from V and 4 bases from J, leaving 10 bases between. CDR3 coding DNA: TGTGCCACCAGCAGAGACGTCCAGGGTTACGAGCAGTACTTC. Translation: CATSRDVQGYEQYF.

This clone has only a few counts. V usage is TRBV4-1 and J usage is TRBJ1-2; 7 bases are shared with TRBD1. J gave up 8 bases and V 0 bases, and 18 bases lay outside the gene matches. The CDR3 has 18 residues. Germline-derived CDR1 and CDR2 are MGHRA and YSYEKL. CDR3 coding DNA: TGCGCCAGCAGCCAAGATCTCGCAGGGACAGATTTACGGGGAGGCTACACCTTC. Translated, it gives CASSQDLAGTDLRGGYTF.

The genes are TRBV5-1 and TRBJ2-5, with D tentatively TRBD1 or TRBD2 (5 bases each). CDR1 is SGHRS, CDR2 YFSETQ, per germline. This CDR3 contains 16 residues. V lost 2 bases, J lost 2 bases, and 16 bases lay in between. The CDR3 DNA reads TGCGCCAGCAGCTTTGGGGCTAGCAGAGATCAAGAGACCCAGTACTTC. Residues: CASSFGASRDQETQYF. The full variable domain, its missing parts supplied by reference TRBV5-1 and TRBJ2-5, is KAGVTQTPRYLIKTRGQQVTLSCSPISGHRSVSWYQQTPGQGLQFLFEYFSETQRNKGNFPGRFSGRQFSNSRSEMNVSTLELGDSALYLCASSFGASRDQETQYFGPGTRLLVL.